Listed here are 21 T cell receptor beta chains from one sample, sequenced in a study of cytomegalovirus exposure and HLA in healthy donors (dated by TCRdb to between 2016 and 2019). The library was generated by the immunoSEQ multiplex PCR assay. For the multiplex PCR, a mixture combining 60 forward primers for TCR Vbeta segments and 13 reverse primers for TCR Jbeta segments was used. The clones in this table, taken by TCRdb from immuneACCESS, are in-frame only. Not every clone is retained; where verified, under half of the shortfall comes from an unresolved V gene, and the cause of the rest is unknown. The sample has 170,000 or so clones on record, 70% to 80% of them singletons. The ten top clones hold around 1.5% of the sample. Material for sequencing was PBMCs. The receptors stem from a woman aged 25-40 years in good health and CMV-seropositive.

The V and J genes are TRBV29-1 and TRBJ1-1, with D perhaps TRBD1 (5 bases). Germline V gene sequence: CDR1 SQVTM, CDR2 ANQGSEA. This CDR3 is 12 amino acids long. Trimming stripped 2 bases from V and 3 bases from J, with 7 bases between. CDR3 sequence: CSVERGDTEAFF. CDR3 bases: TGCAGCGTTGAAAGGGGCGACACTGAAGCTTTCTTT.

The rearrangement uses TRBV7-2 and TRBJ2-2; D is perhaps TRBD2 (5 bases). The CDR3 extends over 15 amino acids. Trimming left V 6 bases short and J 5 bases short, with 16 bases between. Germline lookup yields CDR1 SGHTA and CDR2 FQGNSA. The CDR3 is CASRSGSGRTGELFF. The CDR3 nucleotides are TGTGCCAGCAGGTCTGGGTCGGGAAGGACCGGGGAGCTGTTTTTT.

The J gene is TRBJ1-1, the V gene TRBV28; weak D call: TRBD1 (5 bases). This CDR3 comprises 11 residues. The germline V gene encodes CDR1 MDHEN and CDR2 SYDVKM. Trimming cost V 8 bases and J 10 bases, with 14 bases left between them. CDR3: CASVQEGSAFF. CDR3 in DNA: TGTGCCAGCGTACAGGAAGGGTCAGCTTTCTTT.

The chain carries TRBV18 and TRBJ2-3; 8 positions match TRBD2. V dropped 8 bases and J dropped 0; count of bases not matched to a gene: 4. The CDR3 contains 14 residues. The germline V gene encodes CDR1 KGHSH and CDR2 LQKENI. The CDR3 coding sequence is TGTGCCAGCCGTTCTAGCGGGAGCACAGATACGCAGTATTTT. This sequence encodes CASRSSGSTDTQYF.

The V call is TRBV19, the J call TRBJ2-1, with D perhaps TRBD1 (6 bases). The V gene lost 7 bases and the J gene lost 5 bases, with 15 bases spanning the gap. There are 14 residues in the CDR3. Germline CDR1 is LNHDA and CDR2 is SQIVND (reference sequence). The CDR3 reads CASTRETGDNEQFF. DNA of the CDR3: TGTGCCAGTACCCGAGAGACAGGCGACAATGAGCAGTTCTTC. Variable domain in full (rest from reference TRBV19 and TRBJ2-1): DGGITQSPKYLFRKEGQNVTLSCEQNLNHDAMYWYRQDPGQGLRLIYYSQIVNDFQKGDIAEGYSVSREKKESFPLTVTSAQKNPTAFYLCASTRETGDNEQFFGPGTRLTVL.

The J gene is TRBJ2-4, the V gene TRBV5-1, with 7 positions matching TRBD2. Germline CDR1 SGHRS, CDR2 YFSETQ. The ends lost 0 bases at V and 6 bases at J; junction bases unmatched: 9. There are 16 residues in the CDR3. Here the CDR3 reads CASSLDGGGPGNIQYF. CDR3 bases: TGCGCCAGCAGCTTGGATGGGGGAGGGCCCGGAAACATTCAGTACTTC.

The rearrangement uses TRBV7-2 and TRBJ2-3; D is ambiguous. The V end lost 1 base, the J end lost 2 bases, and 10 bases lay between the germline ends. Germline V CDR1 and CDR2: SGHTA, FQGNSA. The CDR3 consists of 15 residues. The CDR3 bases are TGTGCCAGCAGCTTAGTGCACCGCTACACAGATACGCAGTATTTT. Translated, it gives CASSLVHRYTDTQYF.

The rearrangement uses TRBV28 and TRBJ2-7; D gene unclear. The germline gives CDR1 MDHEN, CDR2 SYDVKM. The CDR3 sequence is 13 residues long. The ends were cut back, 6 bases at V and 5 bases at J, with 14 bases in the middle. In DNA form, the CDR3 reads TGTGCCAGCAGAATGCGATTGTTCCACGAGCAGTACTTC. This translates into CASRMRLFHEQYF.

This sequence joins TRBV5-1 and TRBJ1-2; 7 positions match TRBD1. The J segment lost 4 bases and the V segment lost 3 bases, leaving 12 bases of the junction unmatched. CDR3 size: 16 residues. The germline V gene encodes CDR1 SGHRS and CDR2 YFSETQ. CDR3 in DNA: TGCGCCAGCAGCTCCCCCGCCTTGACAGGGACCTATGGCTACACCTTC. Translated: CASSSPALTGTYGYTF.

The J gene is TRBJ1-3, the V gene TRBV5-1; unclear D gene. The V gene lost 0 bases and the J gene lost 0 bases, with 13 bases spanning the gap. CDR3 size: 17 residues. The germline gives CDR1 SGHRS, CDR2 YFSETQ. CDR3 amino acids: CASSLDYAASSGNTIYF. CDR3 coding DNA: TGCGCCAGCAGCTTGGATTACGCGGCAAGCTCTGGAAACACCATATATTTT. Full variable domain (missing parts from reference TRBV5-1 and TRBJ1-3): KAGVTQTPRYLIKTRGQQVTLSCSPISGHRSVSWYQQTPGQGLQFLFEYFSETQRNKGNFPGRFSGRQFSNSRSEMNVSTLELGDSALYLCASSLDYAASSGNTIYFGEGSWLTVV.

This clone appeared a few times. The J gene is TRBJ1-2, the V gene TRBV21-1; the DNA was not compared with TRBD1, the D call given in the table. TRBV21-1 is a pseudogene locus. The CDR3 runs 15 residues. The CDR3 loop is CASSRDGQINYGYTF. The CDR3 bases are TGTGCCAGCAGCAGAGATGGACAGATCAACTATGGCTACACCTTC.

The V gene is TRBV7-9, the J gene TRBJ2-3, with 11 bases that match TRBD2. CDR1 SEHNR and CDR2 FQNEAQ come from the germline V gene (reference sequence). Losses at the gene ends were 2 bases for V and 4 bases for J; bases not matched to a gene: 5. The CDR3 is 16 amino acids. The CDR3 sequence is CASSLTSGRWADTQYF. The CDR3 coding sequence is TGTGCCAGCAGCTTAACTAGCGGGAGATGGGCAGATACGCAGTATTTT.

The chain employs TRBV11-3 and TRBJ2-5; 11 bases agree with TRBD2. The CDR3 has 16 residues. V lost 4 bases, J lost 4 bases, and 8 bases stayed unmatched. CDR1 is SGHNT, CDR2 YENEEA, per germline. CDR3 sequence reads: CASSSIAGGGRETQYF. In nucleotides, the CDR3 is TGTGCCAGCAGCTCGATAGCGGGAGGGGGTAGAGAGACCCAGTACTTC.

This clone was seen a few times. This sample includes further DNA sequences coding for the same CDR3. The rearrangement uses TRBV6-5 and TRBJ1-1; TRBD1 is a possible D gene (5 bases). V lost 2 bases and J 1 base, leaving 5 bases between the germline ends. The CDR3 runs to 13 residues. Per germline, CDR1 MNHEY and CDR2 SVGAGI. The CDR3 DNA is TGTGCCAGCAGTTACGACAGGAACACTGAAGCTTTCTTT. This gives the protein CASSYDRNTEAFF.

This rearrangement joins TRBV5-6 to TRBJ2-1; 9 bases are a match to TRBD2. The CDR3 spans 18 residues. Germline V CDR1 and CDR2: SGHDT, YYEEEE. V lost 7 bases and J lost 6; bases outside the gene matches: 20. The CDR3 region has the DNA TGTGCCAGCTCAGACAGGATCCGGCGGGAGGGCCACCCCAATGAGCAGTTCTTC. Translating it yields CASSDRIRREGHPNEQFF.

The chain combines TRBV5-1 with TRBJ2-5, with D unresolved. V lost 0 bases and J 3 bases, leaving 9 bases between the germline ends. This CDR3 has 14 amino acids. The germline CDR1 and CDR2 sequences are SGHRS and YFSETQ. The CDR3 loop reads CASSLDVPEETQYF. The DNA for the CDR3 is TGCGCCAGCAGCTTGGATGTCCCCGAAGAGACCCAGTACTTC.

This clone appeared a few times. The V gene is TRBV5-1, the J gene TRBJ2-6; TRBD2 matches 8 bases. This CDR3 spans 18 amino acids. CDR1 and CDR2 (germline): SGHRS, YFSETQ. Trimming removed 7 bases from V and 0 bases from J; junction bases left unmatched: 12. For the CDR3, the DNA is TGCGCCAGCGGCCCCTTCTCAGCGGGGGACTCTGGGGCCAACGTCCTGACTTTC. Its protein product is CASGPFSAGDSGANVLTF. The full variable domain, with the rest looked up from reference TRBV5-1 and TRBJ2-6, is KAGVTQTPRYLIKTRGQQVTLSCSPISGHRSVSWYQQTPGQGLQFLFEYFSETQRNKGNFPGRFSGRQFSNSRSEMNVSTLELGDSALYLCASGPFSAGDSGANVLTFGAGSRLTVL.

The chain combines TRBV6-5 with TRBJ2-7, with TRBD1 matching over 9 bases. V was pared by 4 bases and J by 4 bases, with 5 bases of the junction left unmatched. Germline CDR1 MNHEY, CDR2 SVGAGI. This CDR3 has 14 amino acids. The CDR3 here is CASSFGTGFYEQYF. In DNA form, the CDR3 reads TGTGCCAGCAGTTTCGGGACAGGGTTTTACGAGCAGTACTTC.

The chain joins TRBV27 to TRBJ1-5; D gene ambiguous. The CDR3 has 13 amino acids. Germline V gives CDR1 MNHEY, CDR2 SMNVEV (reference sequence). The germline V and J ends were trimmed by 7 bases and 0 bases, with 7 bases remaining between them. CDR3 sequence: CASKRNSNQPQHF. The CDR3 nucleotides are TGTGCCAGCAAGAGAAATAGCAATCAGCCCCAGCATTTT.

This clone was seen just once. V is TRBV19 and J is TRBJ2-5, with 9 nucleotides matching TRBD1. The CDR3 consists of 15 residues. Germline V CDR1 and CDR2: LNHDA, SQIVND (reference sequence). J gave up 4 bases and V 4 bases, and 7 bases lay outside the gene matches. CDR3: CASSTVTGGVETQYF. The CDR3 DNA reads as TGTGCCAGTAGTACGGTCACAGGGGGCGTAGAGACCCAGTACTTC.

This clone was found a few times. The chain joins TRBV4-1 to TRBJ1-1, with TRBD1 identical over 7 bases. This CDR3 has 15 residues. Germline V CDR1 and CDR2: MGHRA, YSYEKL. V shed 3 bases, J shed 2 bases, and the junction held 6 bases outside the gene matches. CDR3 sequence (DNA): TGCGCCAGCAGCCAGAACAGGGGCGGAAACACTGAAGCTTTCTTT. This gives the protein CASSQNRGGNTEAFF.